This T cell receptor beta chain came from a study of T cells in Graves' hyperthyroidism and ophthalmopathy. RNA transcripts provided the source from which TCR beta CDR3 regions were amplified. TCR CDR3 underwent first-round RT-PCR with the HTBI primer set. TCRdb analysed the multiplex PCR reads with MiXCR anew, one entry per CDR3 protein. The data show hundreds of thousands of distinct CDR3 sequences, around 21% seen once. This clonotype turned up a few times. The CDR3 spans 15 residues. The V end lost 2 bases, the J end lost 3 bases, and 14 bases lay between the germline ends. Germline V gene sequence: CDR1 LGHDT, CDR2 YNNKEL (reference sequence).

The chain couples TRBV3-1 to TRBJ2-7; D unclear. The source is a young man with Graves' ophthalmopathy. The sequenced sample was blood. The CDR3 region has the DNA TGTGCCAGCAGCCAATTTGGCAATAAAGGCTACGAGCAGTACTTC. Translated, it gives CASSQFGNKGYEQYF.